The 13 T cell receptor beta chains given below trace back to one sample, sequenced in a study of breast tumors, draining lymph nodes, adjacent tissues. TCRdb re-analysed the multiplex PCR reads in MiXCR, keeping a single row per CDR3 protein. The table lists around 12,000 distinct CDR3 sequences, 62% of them singletons. Sequenced material: tumor-adjacent breast tissue. The origin of the receptors is a female donor with breast cancer. Some clones in this sample may be carry-over from other donors' samples.

By sample share, this clonotype is medium-sized. The chain's CDR3 is CASSEFGANSPLHF. CDR3 bases: TGTGCCAGCAGTGAATTTGGGGCCAATTCACCCCTCCACTTT. This rearrangement joins TRBV25-1 to TRBJ1-6; possible D gene TRBD1, 5 bases. Germline-derived CDR1 and CDR2 are MGHDK and SYGVNS. Trimming stripped 1 base from V and 7 bases from J, with 8 bases between. The CDR3 contains 14 residues.

The genes are TRBV29-1 and TRBJ1-5; the match to TRBD1 covers 7 bases. Germline loops: CDR1 SQVTM, CDR2 ANQGSEA. The CDR3 covers 13 residues. V was pared by 7 bases and J by 15 bases, with 18 bases of the junction left unmatched. In DNA form, the CDR3 reads TGCAGCGGTATGTTCTTACCGCAGGGGGTAATGCATTTT. Its protein product is CSGMFLPQGVMHF.

This clonotype was observed a handful of times. This rearrangement joins TRBV2 to TRBJ1-2; the D gene is possibly TRBD1 (5 bases). The V gene's germline CDR1 is SNHLY and CDR2 FYNNEI. This CDR3 has 13 residues. V was shortened by 7 bases and J by 3 bases, with 12 bases between the two germline ends. CDR3 in DNA: TGTGCCAGCAATCCAGGGAATTACTATGGCTACACCTTC. Amino acids: CASNPGNYYGYTF.

The rearrangement uses TRBV6-6 and TRBJ1-6; D remains ambiguous. From germline, CDR1 is MNHNY and CDR2 SVGAGI (reference sequence). V dropped 3 bases and J dropped 8 bases, with 17 bases sitting between them. The CDR3 extends over 16 amino acids. The CDR3 spells CASSYFIDAGDSPLHF. The CDR3 DNA sequence: TGTGCCAGCAGTTATTTTATCGACGCGGGAGATTCACCCCTCCACTTT.

CDR3 amino acids: CSVGGNQPQHF. The DNA of the CDR3 is TGCAGCGTAGGGGGCAATCAGCCCCAGCATTTT. The rearrangement links TRBV29-1 to TRBJ1-5; a possible D gene is TRBD1 (5 bases). The V gene lost 6 bases and the J gene lost 2 bases, with 5 bases spanning the gap. Germline values: CDR1 SQVTM, CDR2 ANQGSEA. The CDR3 loop spans 11 amino acids.

This chain uses TRBV5-8 with TRBJ2-3; 7 nucleotides agree with TRBD1. This CDR3 has 15 residues. V lost 5 bases and J lost 3; bases outside the gene matches: 9. Per the germline V gene, CDR1 is SGHTS and CDR2 is YDEGEE. CDR3 sequence (DNA): TGTGCCAGCAGACTCCGACAGGGTTGGACAGATACGCAGTATTTT. Protein: CASRLRQGWTDTQYF.

This clonotype was detected ten times or more. The chain carries TRBV6-1 and TRBJ1-2; 10 positions agree with TRBD1. The germline gives CDR1 MNHNS, CDR2 SASEGT. V gave up 8 bases and J gave up 8 bases; unmatched junction bases: 14. The CDR3 spans 15 residues. CDR3 protein: CASGPRGTGATGYTF. The CDR3 nucleotides read TGTGCCAGCGGTCCGCGGGGGACAGGGGCGACGGGCTACACCTTC.

The CDR3, as DNA: TGCAGCGTTGAAGCTAGCCACGGGGAGCTGTTTTTT. Translating gives CSVEASHGELFF. The V call is TRBV29-1, the J call TRBJ2-2; D is perhaps TRBD2 (5 bases). Germline V gives CDR1 SQVTM, CDR2 ANQGSEA. V was shortened by 1 base and J by 7 bases, with 7 bases between the two germline ends. The CDR3 spans 12 residues.

This sequence joins TRBV5-6 and TRBJ1-5; D is perhaps TRBD1 (5 bases). V was trimmed by 1 base and J by 9 bases, leaving 11 bases between them. CDR1 and CDR2 (germline): SGHDT, YYEEEE. The CDR3 runs 13 residues. The CDR3 loop is CASSLQGPGPQHF. CDR3 nucleotide sequence: TGTGCCAGCAGCTTGCAGGGACCGGGGCCCCAGCATTTT.

This clonotype has ten or more counts. The chain recombines TRBV28 with TRBJ1-5, with D possibly matching TRBD1 (6 bases). The CDR3 runs 17 residues. Germline CDR1 and CDR2: MDHEN and SYDVKM. Trimming cost V 3 bases and J 2 bases, with 17 bases left between them. The CDR3 here is CASSFEGGGLGNQPQHF. In DNA, the CDR3 is TGTGCCAGCAGTTTTGAGGGAGGGGGGCTTGGCAATCAGCCCCAGCATTTT.

J is TRBJ2-2 and V is TRBV4-3, with unresolved D. The germline CDR1 and CDR2 sequences are LGHNA and YSLEER. V was trimmed by 1 base and J by 4 bases, leaving 10 bases between them. This CDR3 contains 15 residues. The chain's CDR3 is CASSQVNRLTGELFF. In nucleotides, the CDR3 is TGCGCCAGCAGCCAAGTAAACCGACTCACCGGGGAGCTGTTTTTT.

V is TRBV20-1 and J is TRBJ2-5; weak D call: TRBD2 (7 bases). Trimming stripped 4 bases from V and 5 bases from J, with 23 bases between. Germline lookup yields CDR1 DFQATT and CDR2 SNEGSKA (reference sequence). This CDR3 has 16 residues. CDR3 residues: CSATGGRGTLWETQYF. The CDR3 nucleotides are TGCAGTGCTACCGGTGGGAGGGGGACGCTGTGGGAGACCCAGTACTTC.

This clonotype was observed at least ten times. This chain joins TRBV28 and TRBJ1-3; 9 bases match TRBD1. With 7 bases clipped from V and 6 bases from J, the junction kept 25 bases outside the gene matches. The CDR3 extends over 20 amino acids. Germline-derived CDR1 and CDR2 are MDHEN and SYDVKM. In DNA form, the CDR3 reads TGTGCCAGCACCGAACACTTCCCCTACTCCGGACAGGGGTCGGTAAACACCATATATTTT. Its translation: CASTEHFPYSGQGSVNTIYF.